These 21 T cell receptor beta chains came from one sample sequenced in a study of blood T cell repertoires in COVID-19. Using immunoSEQ multiplex PCR, the repertoire was profiled, and TCRdb retains in-frame clones only, with some absent. Here the sample spans fewer than 200,000 clones, roughly 88% being singletons. The sequencing sample was made of peripheral blood. These receptors were obtained from a man in his sixties who had recovered from COVID-19.

The chain links TRBV19 to TRBJ1-3, with 7 positions matching TRBD1. Germline values: CDR1 LNHDA, CDR2 SQIVND (reference sequence). CDR3 length equals 15 residues. Trimming took 9 bases from V and 0 from J; bases not matched to a gene: 8. The CDR3 bases are TGTGCCAGCCGGAGACAGGGCGACTCTGGAAACACCATATATTTT. Residues: CASRRQGDSGNTIYF.

The chain combines TRBV6-5 with TRBJ2-2; 9 bases are a match to TRBD2. In germline, CDR1 is MNHEY, CDR2 SVGAGI. The CDR3 length is 15 residues. Trimming removed 6 bases from V and 3 bases from J; junction bases left unmatched: 5. Here the CDR3 DNA reads TGTGCCAGCAGAAGCGGGGGGCGAGACACCGGGGAGCTGTTTTTT. Translated, it gives CASRSGGRDTGELFF.

This CDR3 reads CSVEKGPPYEQYF. The DNA of the CDR3 is TGCAGCGTTGAAAAGGGGCCGCCCTACGAGCAGTACTTC. The V and J genes are TRBV29-1 and TRBJ2-7, with D perhaps TRBD1 (5 bases). Trimming removed 2 bases at V and 2 bases at J, with 10 bases between. Germline CDR1 reads SQVTM; CDR2 reads ANQGSEA. This CDR3 has 13 residues.

The chain employs TRBV5-1 and TRBJ2-3, with D possibly TRBD1 on 5 matching bases. The V end lost 4 bases, the J end lost 6 bases, and 12 bases lay between the germline ends. CDR1 and CDR2 from the germline V gene are SGHRS and YFSETQ. The CDR3 consists of 13 residues. Written as DNA, the CDR3 is TGCGCCAGCAGCGTAGGACATGCGGATACGCAGTATTTT. Translation gives CASSVGHADTQYF. Filled out from reference TRBV5-1 and TRBJ2-3, the complete variable domain reads KAGVTQTPRYLIKTRGQQVTLSCSPISGHRSVSWYQQTPGQGLQFLFEYFSETQRNKGNFPGRFSGRQFSNSRSEMNVSTLELGDSALYLCASSVGHADTQYFGPGTRLTVL.

This clone showed up just once. The gene calls are TRBV7-8 and TRBJ2-1; TRBD2 matches at 8 bases. The CDR3 loop spans 14 amino acids. Germline CDR1 reads SGHVS; CDR2 reads FQNEAQ. J gave up 7 bases and V 3 bases, and 5 bases lay outside the gene matches. The CDR3 DNA follows: TGTGCCAGCAGCTTCACTAGCGGCCAAAATGAGCAGTTCTTC. Its protein product is CASSFTSGQNEQFF.

The chain employs TRBV19 and TRBJ1-6; D is undetermined. The V and J ends lost 8 bases and 10 bases respectively, with 12 bases between them. There are 12 residues in the CDR3. The germline V gene has CDR1 LNHDA and CDR2 SQIVND (reference sequence). This CDR3 is CASRIPGSPLHF. In nucleotides, the CDR3 is TGTGCCAGTCGGATACCGGGATCACCCCTCCACTTT.

The rearrangement uses TRBV9 and TRBJ2-2; TRBD1 is a possible D gene (6 bases). Trimming cost V 0 bases and J 6 bases, with 12 bases left between them. This CDR3 comprises 15 residues. Germline assignment: CDR1 SGDLS and CDR2 YYNGEE. The DNA of the CDR3 is TGTGCCAGCAGCGTAGGGGGGCGAGGATCCGGGGAGCTGTTTTTT. Protein sequence: CASSVGGRGSGELFF.

For the CDR3, the DNA is TGTGCTTCTGAATCCATGTATGGGACAGGGGGCTTGATGAACACTGAAGCTTTCTTT. It translates to CASESMYGTGGLMNTEAFF. The V and J genes are TRBV30 and TRBJ1-1; 12 nucleotides line up with TRBD1. This CDR3 comprises 19 residues. Per germline, CDR1 GTSNPN and CDR2 SVGIG (reference sequence).

In this sample, this clone turned up once. This chain links TRBV9 with TRBJ1-4, with TRBD1 identical over 8 bases. In germline, CDR1 is SGDLS, CDR2 YYNGEE. V shed 3 bases, J shed 8 bases, and the junction held 6 bases outside the gene matches. There are 14 residues in the CDR3. CDR3 sequence (DNA): TGTGCCAGCAGCGCTCAGGGGGCCGGGGAAAAACTGTTTTTT. The encoded protein is CASSAQGAGEKLFF.

This sequence joins TRBV6-4 and TRBJ2-1; 9 bases are shared with TRBD2. After removal of 3 bases from V and 3 bases from J, the junction contained 6 bases not matched to a gene. The CDR3 covers 16 residues. Germline values: CDR1 MRHNA, CDR2 SNTAGT. The CDR3 nucleotides are TGTGCCAGCAGTGAGACGTCTAGCGGGGACTACAATGAGCAGTTCTTC. It specifies CASSETSSGDYNEQFF.

The chain employs TRBV4-1 and TRBJ1-1; D is perhaps TRBD1 (6 bases). Germline V lookup: CDR1 MGHRA, CDR2 YSYEKL. CDR3 length: 15 amino acids. V gave up 3 bases and J gave up 6 bases, with 17 bases separating them. Written as DNA, the CDR3 is TGCGCCAGCAGCCAGGGAAGAAAGGGGGTCCCTGAAGCTTTCTTT. It codes for CASSQGRKGVPEAFF.

J is TRBJ1-2 and V is TRBV29-1, with 10 bases lining up with TRBD1. Trimming cost V 6 bases and J 8 bases; bases outside gene matches: 18. This CDR3 region has 16 residues. Germline V CDR1 and CDR2: SQVTM, ANQGSEA. CDR3 nucleotide sequence: TGCAGCGTAGGGACAGGGGTGTCCTATTCTAACCAGGGCTACACCTTC. Encoded protein: CSVGTGVSYSNQGYTF.

The chain joins TRBV7-2 to TRBJ1-2; 8 nucleotides align to TRBD1. The CDR3 has 16 amino acids. Unmatched junction bases numbered 9, after V lost 0 bases and J lost 6 bases. Germline CDR1 SGHTA, CDR2 FQGNSA. The CDR3 loop is CASSLARQGKVDGYTF. CDR3 nucleotides: TGTGCCAGCAGCTTAGCTAGACAGGGGAAAGTGGATGGCTACACCTTC. Complete variable domain (other parts from reference TRBV7-2 and TRBJ1-2): GAGVSQSPSNKVTEKGKDVELRCDPISGHTALYWYRQSLGQGLEFLIYFQGNSAPDKSGLPSDRFSAERTGGSVSTLTIQRTQQEDSAVYLCASSLARQGKVDGYTFGSGTRLTVV.

The gene calls are TRBV2 and TRBJ1-3, with D uncertain. Deletions cut 7 bases from V and 0 bases from J, with 7 bases between. The CDR3 runs to 13 residues. Germline-derived CDR1 and CDR2 are SNHLY and FYNNEI. This chain's CDR3 is CASNSYSGNTIYF. CDR3 nucleotide sequence: TGTGCCAGCAACAGCTACTCTGGAAACACCATATATTTT.

The chain has TRBV7-9 and TRBJ2-3; D perhaps matches TRBD1 (6 bases). The CDR3 length is 15 residues. Trimming cost V 5 bases and J 2 bases, with 14 bases left between them. Looked up from germline, CDR1 is SEHNR and CDR2 is FQNEAQ (reference sequence). This CDR3 reads CASSEQGFPTDTQYF. The CDR3 coding sequence is TGTGCCAGCAGCGAACAGGGATTCCCCACAGATACGCAGTATTTT.

The J gene is TRBJ1-1, the V gene TRBV19; a possible D gene is TRBD1 (5 bases). Per the germline V gene, CDR1 is LNHDA and CDR2 is SQIVND (reference sequence). This CDR3 has 15 amino acids. Trimming cost V 4 bases and J 3 bases, with 15 bases left between them. As DNA, the CDR3 is TGTGCCAGTAGTAAGGGGTTCGGGGGGGACACTGAAGCTTTCTTT. Translating gives CASSKGFGGDTEAFF.

The CDR3 loop is CASTTGGLGTEAFF. The CDR3 nucleotides read TGTGCCAGCACGACAGGGGGCCTGGGCACTGAAGCTTTCTTT. The chain uses TRBV27 and TRBJ1-1, with 10 bases that match TRBD1. Germline V lookup: CDR1 MNHEY, CDR2 SMNVEV (reference sequence). V dropped 7 bases and J dropped 4; count of bases not matched to a gene: 6. This CDR3 has 14 amino acids.

The chain is built from TRBV27 and TRBJ2-7, with a tentative D call TRBD2 (7 bases). The length of the CDR3 is 15 residues. The germline V gene encodes CDR1 MNHEY and CDR2 SMNVEV (reference sequence). V was shortened by 6 bases and J by 0 bases, with 15 bases between the two germline ends. CDR3 loop: CASSLGGASSYEQYF. In DNA, the CDR3 is TGTGCCAGCAGCCTAGGGGGGGCCAGCTCCTACGAGCAGTACTTC.

V usage is TRBV6-2 or TRBV6-3 and J usage is TRBJ1-2; D perhaps matches TRBD1 (6 bases). Germline CDR1 MNHEY, CDR2 SVGEGT. This CDR3 is 11 amino acids long. The V end was cut by 6 bases, the J end by 12 bases, with 14 bases between. CDR3 amino acids: CASSPQGRNTF. The CDR3 bases are TGTGCCAGCAGCCCACAGGGACGGAACACCTTC.

The CDR3 protein is CATSDMTSSGEKLFF. The CDR3, as DNA: TGTGCCACCAGTGACATGACGTCCTCCGGGGAAAAACTGTTTTTT. The V gene is TRBV24-1, the J gene TRBJ1-4; no firm D call. The ends were cut back, 4 bases at V and 8 bases at J, with 16 bases in the middle. Germline CDR1 and CDR2: KGHDR and SFDVKD. The CDR3 has 15 residues.

This clone was seen only once. The rearrangement links TRBV9 to TRBJ2-7; tentative D call: TRBD2 (5 bases). This CDR3 is 17 amino acids long. Germline V lookup: CDR1 SGDLS, CDR2 YYNGEE. Trimming removed 0 bases at V and 4 bases at J, with 20 bases between. As DNA, the CDR3 is TGTGCCAGCAGCGTAGTACAATTCGGGGATGGACGTTACGAGCAGTACTTC. It codes for CASSVVQFGDGRYEQYF.